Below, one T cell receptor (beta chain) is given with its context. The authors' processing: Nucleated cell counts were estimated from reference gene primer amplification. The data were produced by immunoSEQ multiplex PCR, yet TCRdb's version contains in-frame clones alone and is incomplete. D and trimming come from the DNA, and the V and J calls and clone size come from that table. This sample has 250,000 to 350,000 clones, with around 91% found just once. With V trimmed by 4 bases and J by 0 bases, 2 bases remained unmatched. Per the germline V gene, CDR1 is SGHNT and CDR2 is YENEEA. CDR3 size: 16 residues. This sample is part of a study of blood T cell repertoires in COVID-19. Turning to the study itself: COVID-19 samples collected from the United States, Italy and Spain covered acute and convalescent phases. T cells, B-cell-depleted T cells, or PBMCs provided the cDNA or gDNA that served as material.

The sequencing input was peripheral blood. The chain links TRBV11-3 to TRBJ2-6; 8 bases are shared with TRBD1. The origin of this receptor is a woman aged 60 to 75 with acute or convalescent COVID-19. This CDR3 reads CASSSGQGSGANVLTF. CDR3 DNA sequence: TGTGCCAGCAGCTCCGGACAGGGCTCTGGGGCCAACGTCCTGACTTTC.